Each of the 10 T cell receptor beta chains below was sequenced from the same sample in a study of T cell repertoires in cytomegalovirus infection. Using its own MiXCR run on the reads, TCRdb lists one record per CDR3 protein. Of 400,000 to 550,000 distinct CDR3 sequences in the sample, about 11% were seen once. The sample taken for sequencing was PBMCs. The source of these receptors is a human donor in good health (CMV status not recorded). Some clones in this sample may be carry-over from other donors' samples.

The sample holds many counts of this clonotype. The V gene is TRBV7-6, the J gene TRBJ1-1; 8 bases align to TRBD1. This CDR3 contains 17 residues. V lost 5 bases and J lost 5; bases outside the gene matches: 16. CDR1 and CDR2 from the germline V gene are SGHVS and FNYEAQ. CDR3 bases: TGTGCCAGCAGCCCACAAGGGGGACAGGCTGTCTGGACTGAAGCTTTCTTT. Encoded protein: CASSPQGGQAVWTEAFF. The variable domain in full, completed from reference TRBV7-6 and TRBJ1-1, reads GAGVSQSPRYKVTKRGQDVALRCDPISGHVSLYWYRQALGQGPEFLTYFNYEAQQDKSGLPNDRFSAERPEGSISTLTIQRTEQRDSAMYRCASSPQGGQAVWTEAFFGQGTRLTVV.

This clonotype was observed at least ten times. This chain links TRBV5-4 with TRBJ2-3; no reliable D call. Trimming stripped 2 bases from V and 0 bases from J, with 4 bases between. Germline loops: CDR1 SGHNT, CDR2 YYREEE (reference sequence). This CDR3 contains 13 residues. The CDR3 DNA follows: TGTGCCAGCAGCTTCGATAGCACAGATACGCAGTATTTT. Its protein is CASSFDSTDTQYF.

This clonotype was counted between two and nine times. The CDR3 loop is CASSLSGGTQYF. CDR3 bases: TGTGCCAGCAGCCTCTCGGGGGGGACCCAGTACTTC. This chain connects TRBV28 to TRBJ2-5; 7 bases map to TRBD2. This CDR3 region has 12 residues. V lost 6 bases to trimming and J lost 7 bases; unmatched junction nucleotides: 5. Germline CDR1 and CDR2: MDHEN and SYDVKM.

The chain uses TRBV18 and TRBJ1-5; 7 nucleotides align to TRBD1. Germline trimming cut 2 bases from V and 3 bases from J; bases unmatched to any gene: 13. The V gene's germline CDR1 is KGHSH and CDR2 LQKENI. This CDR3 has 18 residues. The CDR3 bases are TGTGCCAGCTCACCATTTGGACAGGTATCGGGGACCAATCAGCCCCAGCATTTT. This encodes CASSPFGQVSGTNQPQHF.

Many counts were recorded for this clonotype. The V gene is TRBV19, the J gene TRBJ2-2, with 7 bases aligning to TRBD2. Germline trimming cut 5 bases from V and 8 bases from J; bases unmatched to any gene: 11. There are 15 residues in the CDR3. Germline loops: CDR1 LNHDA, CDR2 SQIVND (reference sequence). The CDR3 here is CASSASGTMTGELFF. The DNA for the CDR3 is TGTGCCAGTAGTGCCTCCGGGACTATGACTGGGGAGCTGTTTTTT.

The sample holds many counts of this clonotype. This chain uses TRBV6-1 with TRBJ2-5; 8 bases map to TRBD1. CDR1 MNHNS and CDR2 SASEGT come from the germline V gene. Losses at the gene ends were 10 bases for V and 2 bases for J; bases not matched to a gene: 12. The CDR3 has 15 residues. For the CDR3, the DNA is TGTGCCAACCCGCAGGGGGCCCCAAAACAAGAGACCCAGTACTTC. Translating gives CANPQGAPKQETQYF.

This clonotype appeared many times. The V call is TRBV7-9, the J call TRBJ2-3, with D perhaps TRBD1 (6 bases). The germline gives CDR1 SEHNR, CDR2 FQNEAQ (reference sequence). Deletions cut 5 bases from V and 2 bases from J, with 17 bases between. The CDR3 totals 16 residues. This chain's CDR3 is CASSVPGQTITDTQYF. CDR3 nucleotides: TGTGCCAGCAGCGTTCCGGGACAAACTATCACAGATACGCAGTATTTT.

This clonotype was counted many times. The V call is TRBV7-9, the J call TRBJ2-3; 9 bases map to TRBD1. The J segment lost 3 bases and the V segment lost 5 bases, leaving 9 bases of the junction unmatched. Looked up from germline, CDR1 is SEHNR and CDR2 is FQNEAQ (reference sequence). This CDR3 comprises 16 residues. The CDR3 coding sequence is TGTGCCAGCAGCCAGGCCCGGACAGGGGTAACAGATACGCAGTATTTT. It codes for CASSQARTGVTDTQYF.

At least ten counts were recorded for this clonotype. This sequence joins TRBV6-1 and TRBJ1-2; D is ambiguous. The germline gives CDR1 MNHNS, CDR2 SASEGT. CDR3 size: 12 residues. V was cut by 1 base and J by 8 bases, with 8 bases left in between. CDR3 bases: TGTGCCAGCAGTGAAGGTTTCCACGGCTACACCTTC. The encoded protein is CASSEGFHGYTF.

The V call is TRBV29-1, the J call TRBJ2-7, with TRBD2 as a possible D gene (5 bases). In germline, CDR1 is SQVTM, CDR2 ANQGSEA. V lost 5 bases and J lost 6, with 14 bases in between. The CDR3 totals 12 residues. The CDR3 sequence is CSVRLLRGEQYF. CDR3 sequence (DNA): TGCAGCGTTCGACTGCTACGGGGCGAGCAGTACTTC.